These 3 T cell receptor beta chains came from one sample sequenced in a study of T-cell reconstitution after alpha-beta-depleted transplantation in children. As it was prepared, the TCRbeta library received unique molecular identifiers. TCRdb reprocessed the PCR reads via MiXCR and lists one record per CDR3 protein. The table lists 750,000 to 950,000 distinct CDR3 sequences, 16% of them singletons, with 5% in the top ten. The input for sequencing was PBMCs, mostly from graft donor cells, taken 360 days after TCRalphabeta/CD19-depleted stem cell transplant. The source of these receptors is a male patient younger than 18 who had a stem cell transplant for acute lymphoblastic leukemia, so the T cells may come from the graft donor.

This clonotype occurred a few times. The J gene is TRBJ2-3, the V gene TRBV4-1; TRBD2 matches at 11 bases. V was pared by 10 bases and J by 6 bases, with 12 bases of the junction left unmatched. The CDR3 contains 15 residues. Germline lookup yields CDR1 MGHRA and CDR2 YSYEKL. The CDR3 DNA follows: TGCGCCACCAGGGCACTAGCGGGGGTCGGGGATACGCAGTATTTT. Its translation: CATRALAGVGDTQYF.

This clonotype appeared once. V gene TRBV25-1 combines with J gene TRBJ2-7; D uncertain. V was trimmed by 3 bases and J by 1 base, leaving 7 bases between them. Germline loops: CDR1 MGHDK, CDR2 SYGVNS. This CDR3 comprises 13 residues. DNA of the CDR3: TGTGCCAGCAGTGATCGATGGTCCTACGAGCAGTACTTC. Translation: CASSDRWSYEQYF.

The table lists this clonotype with many counts. The chain carries TRBV29-1 and TRBJ2-5; 8 bases align to TRBD1. V lost 3 bases, J lost 5 bases, and 8 bases stayed unmatched. The length of the CDR3 is 14 residues. The germline V gene encodes CDR1 SQVTM and CDR2 ANQGSEA. The CDR3 loop reads CSVDGTGRFETQYF. The CDR3 nucleotides are TGCAGCGTTGACGGGACAGGCCGGTTTGAGACCCAGTACTTC.